The entry below gives a single TCR beta chain sequence along with its context. The record originates from a study of CDR3 diversity in severe acne. The CDR3 is made up of 14 amino acids. With 5 bases clipped from V and 5 bases from J, the junction kept 8 bases outside the gene matches. The germline V gene has CDR1 SGHTA and CDR2 FQGTGA. TCRdb redid the calling of the PCR reads with MiXCR, one entry per CDR3 protein. Of about 90,000 distinct CDR3 sequences in the sample, about half were seen once. Sequencing was carried out using blood. The TCR sequence derives from a male donor with severe acne vulgaris. This chain links TRBV7-3 with TRBJ2-5, with 7 bases aligning to TRBD1. This CDR3 reads CASSEKGAWETQYF. Here the CDR3 DNA reads TGTGCCAGCAGCGAAAAGGGGGCTTGGGAGACCCAGTACTTC.